This TCR beta chain was found in a study of CD8 T cells in ankylosing spondylitis. This clonotype was seen only a few times. TCRdb passed the 5' RACE reads through MiXCR, listing each CDR3 protein once. This sample has some 250,000 distinct CDR3 sequences, with around 7.8% found just once. Looked up from germline, CDR1 is MNHEY and CDR2 is SMNVEV (reference sequence). Trimming pared 6 bases from V and 0 bases from J, leaving 12 bases between. The CDR3 spans 15 residues. The sequencing input was blood, either unsorted or a sorted T cell fraction (not recorded which). This sequence originates from a male donor with ankylosing spondylitis or in good health (not recorded which). This chain links TRBV27 with TRBJ1-5, with no clear D. The CDR3 DNA sequence: TGTGCCAGCAGCTCCCGTCAGGTTAGCAATCAGCCCCAGCATTTT. The encoded protein is CASSSRQVSNQPQHF.